The clone carrying this T cell receptor beta chain was counted a few times. Its antigen is still unknown. Via MiXCR, TCRdb re-called the RT-PCR reads, giving one row per CDR3 protein. The top ten hold roughly 10% of the sample, which has hundreds of thousands of distinct CDR3 sequences, 15% to 19% seen once. The record originates from a study of response to subunit inactivated influenza vaccine. Study conclusions and caveats: T cells newly recruited by each seasonal influenza vaccination are few, the authors suggested.

CDR3 length: 14 amino acids. Trimming left V 5 bases short and J 0 bases short, with 11 bases between. Germline CDR1 reads SQVTM; CDR2 reads ANQGSEA. The TCR sequence derives from a man aged 50-59 years who received an inactivated influenza vaccine. V and J are TRBV29-1 and TRBJ2-1; D gene unclear. Sequencing was performed on PBMCs from blood, taken approximately 13 days after vaccination. CDR3 sequence: CSVPTGSSYNEQFF. For the CDR3, the DNA is TGCAGCGTTCCAACTGGAAGCTCCTACAATGAGCAGTTCTTC.